This entry describes one T cell receptor beta chain. Someone with COVID-19 had been met by exposed participants within 2 weeks before study entry. This sample was taken from a study of blood T cell repertoires in COVID-19. Study information: The study drew acute and convalescent COVID-19 samples from the United States, Italy and Spain. T cells, B-cell-depleted T cells, or PBMCs provided the cDNA or gDNA that served as material.

The CDR3 has 11 residues. Germline values: CDR1 SNHLY, CDR2 FYNNEI. V was pared by 6 bases and J by 11 bases, with 7 bases of the junction left unmatched. Original handling: Nucleated cell number was recorded as an estimate derived from reference gene primer amplification. Using immunoSEQ multiplex PCR, the repertoire was profiled, and TCRdb retains in-frame clones only, with some absent. Clone size and the V and J calls come from that table; the DNA yielded D and trimming. The sample records 330,000 or so clones, more than 70% being singletons. Sequencing was performed on PBMCs or T cells enriched from blood (not recorded which). V gene TRBV2 combines with J gene TRBJ2-7, with 7 bases matching TRBD1. The TCR originated in a woman younger than 45 who had been exposed to COVID-19. This CDR3 reads CASRLPGQKYF. The CDR3 DNA is TGTGCCAGCAGGCTTCCGGGACAGAAGTACTTC.